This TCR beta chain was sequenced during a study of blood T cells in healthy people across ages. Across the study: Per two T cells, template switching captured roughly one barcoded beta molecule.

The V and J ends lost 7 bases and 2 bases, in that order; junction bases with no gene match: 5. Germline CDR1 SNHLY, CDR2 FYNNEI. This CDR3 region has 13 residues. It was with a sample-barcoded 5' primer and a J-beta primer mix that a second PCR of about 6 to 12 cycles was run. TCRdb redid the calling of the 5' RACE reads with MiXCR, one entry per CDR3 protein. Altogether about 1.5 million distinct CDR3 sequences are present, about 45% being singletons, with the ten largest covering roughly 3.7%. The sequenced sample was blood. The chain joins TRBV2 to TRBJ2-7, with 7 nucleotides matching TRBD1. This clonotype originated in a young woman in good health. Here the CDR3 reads CASKTGNAYEQYF. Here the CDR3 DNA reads TGTGCCAGCAAGACAGGGAATGCCTACGAGCAGTACTTC.